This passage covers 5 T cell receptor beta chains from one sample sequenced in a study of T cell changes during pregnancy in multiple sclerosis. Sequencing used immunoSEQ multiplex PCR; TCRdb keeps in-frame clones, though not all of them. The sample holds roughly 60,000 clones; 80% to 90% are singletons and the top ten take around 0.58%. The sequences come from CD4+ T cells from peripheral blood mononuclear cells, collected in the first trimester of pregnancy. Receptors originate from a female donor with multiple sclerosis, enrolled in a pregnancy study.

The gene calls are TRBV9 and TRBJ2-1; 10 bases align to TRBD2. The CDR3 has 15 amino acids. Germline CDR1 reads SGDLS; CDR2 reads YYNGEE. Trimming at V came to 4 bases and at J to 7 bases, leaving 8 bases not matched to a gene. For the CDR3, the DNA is TGTGCCAGCAGCCAGATTCTAGCGGGAGCAAATGAGCAGTTCTTC. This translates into CASSQILAGANEQFF. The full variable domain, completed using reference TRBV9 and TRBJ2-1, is DSGVTQTPKHLITATGQRVTLRCSPRSGDLSVYWYQQSLDQGLQFLIQYYNGEERAKGNILERFSAQQFPDLHSELNLSSLELGDSALYFCASSQILAGANEQFFGPGTRLTVL.

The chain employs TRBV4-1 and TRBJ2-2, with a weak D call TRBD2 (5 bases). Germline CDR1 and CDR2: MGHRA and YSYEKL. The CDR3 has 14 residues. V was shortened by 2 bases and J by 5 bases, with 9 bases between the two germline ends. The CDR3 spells CASSQPWTTGELFF. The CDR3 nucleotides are TGCGCCAGCAGCCAACCCTGGACTACCGGGGAGCTGTTTTTT.

The CDR3 region has the DNA TGTGCCAGCTCACAACTCAACTACGAGCAGTACTTC. This encodes CASSQLNYEQYF. V and J are TRBV18 and TRBJ2-7; D not resolved. Trimming removed 4 bases from V and 3 bases from J, with 7 bases in between. Germline V gives CDR1 KGHSH, CDR2 LQKENI. This CDR3 comprises 12 residues.

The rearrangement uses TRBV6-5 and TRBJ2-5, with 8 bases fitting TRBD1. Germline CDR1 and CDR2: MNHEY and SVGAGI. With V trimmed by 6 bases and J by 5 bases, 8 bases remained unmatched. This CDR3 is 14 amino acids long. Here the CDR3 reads CASRKNRDRETQYF. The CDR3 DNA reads TGTGCCAGCAGAAAAAACCGGGACAGGGAGACCCAGTACTTC.

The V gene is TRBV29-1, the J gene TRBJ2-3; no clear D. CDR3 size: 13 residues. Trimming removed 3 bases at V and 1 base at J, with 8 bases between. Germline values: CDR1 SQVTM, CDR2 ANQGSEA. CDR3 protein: CSVDGAGTDTQYF. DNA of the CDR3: TGCAGCGTTGACGGTGCGGGCACAGATACGCAGTATTTT.